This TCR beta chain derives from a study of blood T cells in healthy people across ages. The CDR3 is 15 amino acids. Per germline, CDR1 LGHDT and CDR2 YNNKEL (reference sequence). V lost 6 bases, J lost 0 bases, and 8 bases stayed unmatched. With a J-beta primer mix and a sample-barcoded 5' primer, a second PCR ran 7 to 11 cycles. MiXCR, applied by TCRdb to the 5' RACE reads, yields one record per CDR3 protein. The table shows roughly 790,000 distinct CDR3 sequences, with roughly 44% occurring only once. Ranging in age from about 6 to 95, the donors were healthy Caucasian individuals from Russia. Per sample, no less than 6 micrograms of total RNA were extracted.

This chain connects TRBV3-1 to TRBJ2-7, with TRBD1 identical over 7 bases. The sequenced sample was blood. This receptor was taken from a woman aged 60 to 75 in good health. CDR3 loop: CASSLPGQPSYEQYF. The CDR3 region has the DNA TGTGCCAGCAGTCTTCCGGGACAGCCCTCCTACGAGCAGTACTTC.